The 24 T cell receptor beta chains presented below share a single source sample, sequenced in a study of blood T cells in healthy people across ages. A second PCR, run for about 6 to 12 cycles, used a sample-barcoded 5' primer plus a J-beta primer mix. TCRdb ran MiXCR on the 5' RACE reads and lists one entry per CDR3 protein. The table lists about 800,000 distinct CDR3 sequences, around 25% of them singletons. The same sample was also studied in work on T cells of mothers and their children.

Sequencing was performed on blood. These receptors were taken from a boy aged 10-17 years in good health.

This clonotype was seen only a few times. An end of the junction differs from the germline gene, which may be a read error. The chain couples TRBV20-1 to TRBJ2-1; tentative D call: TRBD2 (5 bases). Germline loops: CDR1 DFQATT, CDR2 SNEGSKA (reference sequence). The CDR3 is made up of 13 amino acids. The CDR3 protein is CSATEGAYNEQFF. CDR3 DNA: TGCAGTGCTACTGAGGGCGCCTACAATGAACAGTTCTTC.

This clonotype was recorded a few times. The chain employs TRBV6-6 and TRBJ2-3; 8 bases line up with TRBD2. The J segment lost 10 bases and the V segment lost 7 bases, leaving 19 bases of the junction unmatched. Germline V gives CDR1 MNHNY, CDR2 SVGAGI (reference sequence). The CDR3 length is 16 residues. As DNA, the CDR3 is TGTGCCAGCACCAGACCTACGGGGGGGCCCACCCCTCCGCAGTATTTT. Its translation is CASTRPTGGPTPPQYF.

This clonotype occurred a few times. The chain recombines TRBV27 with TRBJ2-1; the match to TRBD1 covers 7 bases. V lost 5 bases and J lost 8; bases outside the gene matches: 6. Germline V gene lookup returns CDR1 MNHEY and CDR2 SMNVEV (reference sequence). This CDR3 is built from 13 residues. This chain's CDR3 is CASSPTGVDEQFF. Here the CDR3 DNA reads TGTGCCAGCAGTCCCACAGGGGTCGATGAGCAGTTCTTC.

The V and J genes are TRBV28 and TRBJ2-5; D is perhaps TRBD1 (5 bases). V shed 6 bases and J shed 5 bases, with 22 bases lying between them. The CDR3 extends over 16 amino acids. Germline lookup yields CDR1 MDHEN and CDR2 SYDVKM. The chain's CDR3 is CASSPTGTSWWETQYF. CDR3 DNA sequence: TGTGCCAGCAGCCCCACAGGCACAAGCTGGTGGGAGACCCAGTACTTC.

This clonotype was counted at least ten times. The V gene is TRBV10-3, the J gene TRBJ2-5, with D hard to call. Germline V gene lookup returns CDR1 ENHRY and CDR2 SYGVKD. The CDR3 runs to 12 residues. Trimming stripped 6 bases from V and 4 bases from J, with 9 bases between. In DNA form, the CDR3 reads TGTGCCATCAGGGACCGTGGAGAGACCCAGTACTTC. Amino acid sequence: CAIRDRGETQYF.

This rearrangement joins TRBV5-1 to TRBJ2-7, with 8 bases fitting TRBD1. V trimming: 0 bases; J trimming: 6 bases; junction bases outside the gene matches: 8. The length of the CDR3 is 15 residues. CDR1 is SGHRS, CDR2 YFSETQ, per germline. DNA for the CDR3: TGCGCCAGCAGCTTGGCCGGGGACAGGACCTCCGAGCAGTACTTC. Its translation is CASSLAGDRTSEQYF. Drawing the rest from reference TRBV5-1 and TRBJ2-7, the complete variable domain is KAGVTQTPRYLIKTRGQQVTLSCSPISGHRSVSWYQQTPGQGLQFLFEYFSETQRNKGNFPGRFSGRQFSNSRSEMNVSTLELGDSALYLCASSLAGDRTSEQYFGPGTRLTVT.

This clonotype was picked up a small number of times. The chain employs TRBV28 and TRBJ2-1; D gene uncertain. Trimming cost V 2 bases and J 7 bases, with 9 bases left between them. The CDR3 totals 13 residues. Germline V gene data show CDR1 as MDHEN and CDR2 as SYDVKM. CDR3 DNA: TGTGCCAGCAGTTTAGTCGCTTGGAATGAGCAGTTCTTC. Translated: CASSLVAWNEQFF.

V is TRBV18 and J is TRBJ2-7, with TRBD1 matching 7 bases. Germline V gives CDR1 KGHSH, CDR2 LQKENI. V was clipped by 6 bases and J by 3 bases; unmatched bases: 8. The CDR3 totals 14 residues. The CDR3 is CASSRDRDNYEQYF. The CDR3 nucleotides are TGTGCCAGCTCTCGGGACAGAGATAACTACGAGCAGTACTTC. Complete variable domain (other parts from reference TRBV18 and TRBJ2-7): NAGVMQNPRHLVRRRGQEARLRCSPMKGHSHVYWYRQLPEEGLKFMVYLQKENIIDESGMPKERFSAEFPKEGPSILRIQQVVRGDSAAYFCASSRDRDNYEQYFGPGTRLTVT.

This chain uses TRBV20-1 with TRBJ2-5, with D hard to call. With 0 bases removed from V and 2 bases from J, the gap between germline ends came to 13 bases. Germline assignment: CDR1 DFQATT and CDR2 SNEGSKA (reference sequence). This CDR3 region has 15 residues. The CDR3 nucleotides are TGCAGTGCTAGAGATTCCAGGTTACTACAAGAGACCCAGTACTTC. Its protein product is CSARDSRLLQETQYF.

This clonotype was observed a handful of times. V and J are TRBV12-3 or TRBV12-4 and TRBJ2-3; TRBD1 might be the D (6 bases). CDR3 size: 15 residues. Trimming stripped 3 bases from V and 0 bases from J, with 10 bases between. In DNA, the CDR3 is TGTGCCAGCAGTTTGGGGGCAAGAAGCACAGATACGCAGTATTTT. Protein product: CASSLGARSTDTQYF.

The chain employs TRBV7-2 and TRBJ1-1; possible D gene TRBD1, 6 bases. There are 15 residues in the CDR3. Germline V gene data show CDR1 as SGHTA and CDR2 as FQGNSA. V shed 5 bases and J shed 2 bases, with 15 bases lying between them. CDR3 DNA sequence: TGTGCCAGCAGCCGTACAACAGGGTTAAACACTGAAGCTTTCTTT. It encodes CASSRTTGLNTEAFF.

CDR3 in amino acids: CAWNWFGGAEEKLFF. Here the CDR3 DNA reads TGTGCCTGGAATTGGTTTGGGGGCGCCGAAGAAAAACTGTTTTTT. The rearrangement joins TRBV30 to TRBJ1-4; a possible D gene is TRBD1 (6 bases). CDR3 length: 15 amino acids. Germline V lookup: CDR1 GTSNPN, CDR2 SVGIG (reference sequence). V shed 4 bases and J shed 8 bases, with 20 bases lying between them.

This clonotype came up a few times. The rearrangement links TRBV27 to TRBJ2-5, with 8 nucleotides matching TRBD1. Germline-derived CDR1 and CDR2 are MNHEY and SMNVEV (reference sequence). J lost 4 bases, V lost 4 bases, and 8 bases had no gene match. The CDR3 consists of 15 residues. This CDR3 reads CASSSAGQAAETQYF. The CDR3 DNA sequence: TGTGCCAGCAGTTCCGCGGGACAGGCGGCAGAGACCCAGTACTTC.

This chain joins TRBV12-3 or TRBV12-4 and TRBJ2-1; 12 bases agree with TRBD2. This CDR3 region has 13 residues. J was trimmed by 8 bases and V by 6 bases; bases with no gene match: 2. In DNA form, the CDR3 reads TGTGCCAGCAGGCTAGCGGGAGGGGATGAGCAGTTCTTC. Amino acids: CASRLAGGDEQFF.

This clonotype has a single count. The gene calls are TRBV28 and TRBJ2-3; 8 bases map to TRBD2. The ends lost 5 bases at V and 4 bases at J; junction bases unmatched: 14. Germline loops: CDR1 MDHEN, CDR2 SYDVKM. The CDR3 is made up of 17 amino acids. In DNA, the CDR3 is TGTGCCAGCAGTACGACAATAAAAGCGGGAGTGGCAGATACGCAGTATTTT. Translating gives CASSTTIKAGVADTQYF.

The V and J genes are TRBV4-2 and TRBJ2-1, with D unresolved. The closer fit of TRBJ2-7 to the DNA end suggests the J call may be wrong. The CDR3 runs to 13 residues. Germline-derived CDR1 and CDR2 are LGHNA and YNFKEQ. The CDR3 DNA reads TGTGCCAGCAGCCAAGAATGGCAGAACGAGCAGTACTTC. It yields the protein CASSQEWQNEQYF.

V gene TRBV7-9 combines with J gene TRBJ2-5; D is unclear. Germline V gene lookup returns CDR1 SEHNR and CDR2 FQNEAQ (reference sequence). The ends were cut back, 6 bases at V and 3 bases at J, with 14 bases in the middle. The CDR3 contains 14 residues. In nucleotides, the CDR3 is TGTGCCAGCAGAGTAGCTTCCGCCGAAGAGACCCAGTACTTC. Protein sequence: CASRVASAEETQYF.

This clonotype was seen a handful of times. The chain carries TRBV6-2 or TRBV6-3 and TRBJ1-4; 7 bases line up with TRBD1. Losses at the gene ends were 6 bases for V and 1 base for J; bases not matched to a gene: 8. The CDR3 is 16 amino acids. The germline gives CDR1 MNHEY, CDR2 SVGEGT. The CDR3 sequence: CASRGGGAGTNEKLFF. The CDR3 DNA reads TGTGCCAGCAGAGGAGGGGGCGCAGGAACTAATGAAAAACTGTTTTTT.

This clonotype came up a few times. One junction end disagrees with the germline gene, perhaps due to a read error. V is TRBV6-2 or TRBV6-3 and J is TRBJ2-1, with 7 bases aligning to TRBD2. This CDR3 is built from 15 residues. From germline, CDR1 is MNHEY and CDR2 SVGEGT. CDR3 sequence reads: CAGALWGGVANEQFF. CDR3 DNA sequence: TGCGCCGGCGCACTTTGGGGGGGGGTAGCCAATGAGCAGTTCTTC.

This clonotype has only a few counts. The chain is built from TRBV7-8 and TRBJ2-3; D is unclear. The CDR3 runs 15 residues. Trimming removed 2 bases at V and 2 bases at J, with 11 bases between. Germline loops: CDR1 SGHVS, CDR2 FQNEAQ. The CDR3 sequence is CASSLLDGHTDTQYF. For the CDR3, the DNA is TGTGCCAGCAGCTTATTGGACGGGCACACAGATACGCAGTATTTT.

The CDR3 nucleotides read TGCAGTGCTAGAAGCCCCGGACAGGGGATGGAGACCCAGTACTTC. Protein: CSARSPGQGMETQYF. The chain uses TRBV20-1 and TRBJ2-5, with TRBD1 matching 9 bases. Germline V gene lookup returns CDR1 DFQATT and CDR2 SNEGSKA (reference sequence). Trimming took 2 bases from V and 5 from J; bases not matched to a gene: 9. The CDR3 length is 15 residues.

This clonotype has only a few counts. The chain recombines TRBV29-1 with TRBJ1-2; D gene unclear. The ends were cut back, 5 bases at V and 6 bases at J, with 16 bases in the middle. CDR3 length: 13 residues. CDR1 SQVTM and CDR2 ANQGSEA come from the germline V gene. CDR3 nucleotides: TGCAGCGTTCGACGTCATATTGATCATGGCTACACCTTC. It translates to CSVRRHIDHGYTF.

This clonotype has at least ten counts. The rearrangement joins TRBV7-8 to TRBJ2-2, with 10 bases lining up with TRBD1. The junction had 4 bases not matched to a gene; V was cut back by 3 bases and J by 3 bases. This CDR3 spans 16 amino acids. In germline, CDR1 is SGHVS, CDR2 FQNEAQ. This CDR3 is CASSFADRGYTGELFF. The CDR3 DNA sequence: TGTGCCAGCAGCTTCGCGGACAGGGGGTACACCGGGGAGCTGTTTTTT.

The CDR3 loop is CASGRGSNQPQHF. The CDR3 bases are TGTGCCAGCGGGAGGGGAAGCAATCAGCCCCAGCATTTT. The rearrangement uses TRBV6-5 and TRBJ1-5; tentative D call: TRBD1 (5 bases). This CDR3 comprises 13 residues. V was pared by 8 bases and J by 1 base, with 9 bases between. Germline values: CDR1 MNHEY, CDR2 SVGAGI.